These 16 T cell receptor beta chains were sequenced from one sample in a study of metastatic and nonmetastatic thyroid tumors. Among the patients, none had received any treatment before thyroid surgery. TCRdb re-called clones via MiXCR from the PCR reads. Here the sample spans fewer than 35,000 clones, roughly a quarter being singletons. Sequenced sample: blood. The receptors shown here come from a female donor with papillary thyroid cancer or a benign thyroid nodule (not recorded which). Some clones in this sample may be carry-over from other donors' samples.

This clone was seen at least ten times. The genes are TRBV30 and TRBJ2-3, with TRBD2 as a possible D gene (6 bases). Germline CDR1 is GTSNPN and CDR2 is SVGIG (reference sequence). This CDR3 contains 15 residues. Trimming removed 4 bases from V and 6 bases from J, with 20 bases in between. The chain's CDR3 is CAWKEGNGLRDTQYF. Here the CDR3 DNA reads TGTGCCTGGAAGGAGGGGAACGGACTGAGGGATACGCAGTATTTT.

By frequency in the sample, this clone is medium-sized. This chain connects TRBV6-1 to TRBJ2-1; either TRBD1 or TRBD2 may supply D (5 bases each). Germline V gene sequence: CDR1 MNHNS, CDR2 SASEGT. Trimming left V 2 bases short and J 8 bases short, with 10 bases between. This CDR3 has 13 residues. CDR3 DNA: TGTGCCAGCAGTGAACTATTGGGGGATGAGCAGTTCTTC. Protein product: CASSELLGDEQFF.

At least ten counts were recorded for this clone. This rearrangement joins TRBV27 to TRBJ2-1, with 10 bases aligning to TRBD2. CDR3 length: 15 amino acids. V was pared by 5 bases and J by 8 bases, with 9 bases of the junction left unmatched. The germline CDR1 and CDR2 sequences are MNHEY and SMNVEV (reference sequence). The DNA of the CDR3 is TGTGCCAGCAGTAAGCCAGCGGGAGGGGGGGATGAGCAGTTCTTC. This encodes CASSKPAGGGDEQFF.

This clone was seen repeatedly, ten times or more. The chain links TRBV2 to TRBJ1-4; D is unresolved. CDR3 length: 14 amino acids. The germline V gene encodes CDR1 SNHLY and CDR2 FYNNEI. V lost 4 bases, J lost 6 bases, and 12 bases lay in between. The CDR3 nucleotides read TGTGCCAGCAGTGGCGAGAACCTGGATGAAAAACTGTTTTTT. It specifies CASSGENLDEKLFF. Based on the CDR3 plus reference TRBV2 and TRBJ1-4, the full variable domain is EPEVTQTPSHQVTQMGQEVILRCVPISNHLYFYWYRQILGQKVEFLVSFYNNEISEKSEIFDDQFSVERPDGSNFTLKIRSTKLEDSAMYFCASSGENLDEKLFFGSGTQLSVL.

This clone appeared many times. The CDR3 sequence: CASSHFLTRRVEQFF. The CDR3, as DNA: TGTGCCAGCAGCCATTTCCTGACTAGGCGGGTTGAGCAGTTCTTC. The chain uses TRBV5-6 and TRBJ2-1; tentatively, D is TRBD2 (6 bases). The CDR3 length is 15 residues. With 4 bases removed from V and 9 bases from J, the gap between germline ends came to 20 bases. Germline V lookup: CDR1 SGHDT, CDR2 YYEEEE.

This clone was found many times. The rearrangement uses TRBV10-1 and TRBJ2-1; 13 nucleotides agree with TRBD2. The trim removed 6 bases at V and 6 bases at J, leaving 8 bases unmatched. This CDR3 contains 16 residues. Germline CDR1 and CDR2: WNHNN and SYGVQD (reference sequence). CDR3 bases: TGCGCCAGCAGCCACACCACTAGCGGGAGGGCCAATGAGCAGTTCTTC. This codes for CASSHTTSGRANEQFF.

In its sample, this clone was seen many times. This chain joins TRBV19 and TRBJ2-2; 7 nucleotides agree with TRBD1. The CDR3 has 16 amino acids. Trimming at V came to 5 bases and at J to 0 bases, leaving 6 bases not matched to a gene. Germline CDR1 reads LNHDA; CDR2 reads SQIVND (reference sequence). The CDR3 DNA reads TGTGCCAGTAGTCCAGCCGGGACAGCGAACACCGGGGAGCTGTTTTTT. Translating it yields CASSPAGTANTGELFF.

By share of the sample, this clone is medium-sized. This chain connects TRBV18 to TRBJ1-2; a possible D gene is TRBD1 (5 bases). Between the trimmed V and J ends, which lost 4 bases and 2 bases, there was a span of 8 bases. Germline V gene sequence: CDR1 KGHSH, CDR2 LQKENI. CDR3 length: 13 residues. CDR3 sequence (DNA): TGTGCCAGCTCACTCGACAGCAACTATGGCTACACCTTC. As protein: CASSLDSNYGYTF.

This clone was counted ten times or more. V usage is TRBV14 and J usage is TRBJ2-5; no reliable D call. Trimming pared 6 bases from V and 2 bases from J, leaving 10 bases between. CDR1 and CDR2 from the germline V gene are SGHDN and FVKESK. CDR3 length: 13 amino acids. As DNA, the CDR3 is TGTGCCAGCAGTCCTACGATACAAGAGACCCAGTACTTC. Protein sequence: CASSPTIQETQYF.

The genes are TRBV11-2 and TRBJ2-3; D remains ambiguous. The V and J ends lost 4 bases and 0 bases respectively, with 11 bases between them. Germline CDR1 and CDR2: SGHAT and FQNNGV. This CDR3 has 15 residues. The CDR3 coding sequence is TGTGCCAGCAGCTACAGTTCAACTAGCACAGATACGCAGTATTTT. This gives the protein CASSYSSTSTDTQYF.

In its sample, this clone was seen many times. This sample includes further DNA sequences coding for the same CDR3. The chain couples TRBV5-4 to TRBJ1-1; weak D call: TRBD1 (6 bases). Deletions cut 2 bases from V and 5 bases from J, with 10 bases between. Germline CDR1 reads SGHNT; CDR2 reads YYREEE (reference sequence). There are 13 residues in the CDR3. Here the CDR3 DNA reads TGTGCCAGCAGCTTCGGGGGCCGGACTGAAGCTTTCTTT. Amino acids: CASSFGGRTEAFF.

This clone was observed at least ten times. The rearrangement links TRBV27 to TRBJ2-1; 10 bases agree with TRBD2. Germline CDR1 and CDR2: MNHEY and SMNVEV (reference sequence). The CDR3 is made up of 15 amino acids. V dropped 6 bases and J dropped 4; count of bases not matched to a gene: 6. The chain's CDR3 is CASRASGSLYNEQFF. CDR3 bases: TGTGCCAGCAGAGCTAGCGGGAGCTTGTACAATGAGCAGTTCTTC.

This clone has just a few counts. Here the CDR3 reads CATDLAGGGEQFF. CDR3 DNA sequence: TGCGCCACCGATCTAGCGGGAGGTGGTGAGCAGTTCTTC. The chain combines TRBV10-1 with TRBJ2-1, with TRBD2 matching over 11 bases. Germline-derived CDR1 and CDR2 are WNHNN and SYGVQD (reference sequence). CDR3 size: 13 residues. Losses at the gene ends were 10 bases for V and 9 bases for J; bases not matched to a gene: 8.

This clone was seen many times. This chain joins TRBV19 and TRBJ1-2; no clear D gene. CDR1 and CDR2 from the germline V gene are LNHDA and SQIVND (reference sequence). This CDR3 comprises 15 residues. Trimming took 7 bases from V and 0 from J, leaving 15 bases between them. This CDR3 reads CASTPGIRPNYGYTF. The CDR3 region has the DNA TGTGCCAGTACCCCCGGGATCCGTCCTAACTATGGCTACACCTTC.

With respect to this clone: A read error may be the cause here, since a much bigger clone is one base away. The rearrangement joins TRBV9 to TRBJ2-1, with D possibly TRBD2 on 5 matching bases. Germline values: CDR1 SGDLS, CDR2 YYNGEE. The CDR3 extends over 15 amino acids. The CDR3 spells CASSAVGSDYNEQSF. The CDR3 DNA sequence: TGTGCCAGCAGCGCCGTAGGTTCTGACTACAATGAGCAGTCCTTC.

The V gene is TRBV19, the J gene TRBJ2-2, with 11 bases identical to TRBD2. The CDR3 is 19 residues long. V shed 7 bases and J 4 bases; nucleotides not matched to a gene: 17. Germline V gene lookup returns CDR1 LNHDA and CDR2 SQIVND (reference sequence). CDR3 bases: TGTGCCAGTATTACGATTAGCGGGAGGGCGGTTTTCCTCACCGGGGAGCTGTTTTTT. Protein sequence: CASITISGRAVFLTGELFF.